This T cell receptor beta chain comes out of a study of T cells in Graves' hyperthyroidism and ophthalmopathy. Points from the study as a whole: The model identified upcoming ophthalmopathy a median about 6.5 months ahead of onset. Blood held most thyroid clonotypes expanded above 0.001 frequency.

The CDR3 regions of TCR beta were amplified from RNA transcripts. Carried out on the TCR CDR3, a first-round RT-PCR used the HTBI primer set. TCRdb independently ran MiXCR on the multiplex PCR reads; one entry per CDR3 protein. This table has 700,000 or so distinct CDR3 sequences, less than 20% appearing once. V was pared by 7 bases and J by 7 bases, with 12 bases of the junction left unmatched. The CDR3 runs to 15 residues. Germline V gene sequence: CDR1 MNHEY, CDR2 SVGEGT. This clonotype was detected only a few times. Antigen: not known. Sequenced material: blood. The chain combines TRBV6-2 or TRBV6-3 with TRBJ2-1; 8 positions match TRBD2. The sequence came from a man between 18 and 29 years old with Graves' hyperthyroidism. CDR3 in DNA: TGTGCCAGCACCACGGGAGGGATAGCGAATAATGAGCAGTTCTTC. It is translated as CASTTGGIANNEQFF.